The 29 T cell receptor beta chains given below trace back to one sample, sequenced in a study of CD8 T cells in ankylosing spondylitis. These receptors' targets are unknown. Overall study results and limits: For ankylosing spondylitis blood, a TCR beta motif of roughly 8 highly homologous variants appeared characteristic.

TCRdb re-called the 5' RACE reads with MiXCR, one entry per CDR3 protein. The sample holds about 210,000 distinct CDR3 sequences, 6% to 8% seen once. Specimen: blood, either unsorted or a sorted T cell fraction (not recorded which). The receptors originated from a male donor with ankylosing spondylitis.

This clonotype was seen ten or more times. This chain connects TRBV5-1 to TRBJ2-3, with D possibly TRBD2 on 6 matching bases. In germline, CDR1 is SGHRS, CDR2 YFSETQ. The germline V and J ends were trimmed by 2 bases and 2 bases, with 15 bases remaining between them. There are 16 residues in the CDR3. CDR3 protein: CASSFTGGETTDTQYF. CDR3 DNA sequence: TGCGCCAGCAGCTTCACCGGCGGGGAAACCACAGATACGCAGTATTTT. The full variable domain, in which reference TRBV5-1 and TRBJ2-3 provide the parts outside the CDR3, is KAGVTQTPRYLIKTRGQQVTLSCSPISGHRSVSWYQQTPGQGLQFLFEYFSETQRNKGNFPGRFSGRQFSNSRSEMNVSTLELGDSALYLCASSFTGGETTDTQYFGPGTRLTVL.

This clonotype was observed at least ten times. The chain is built from TRBV4-3 and TRBJ1-2, with D perhaps matching TRBD1 (6 bases). The CDR3 totals 16 residues. Trimming removed 0 bases at V and 4 bases at J, with 15 bases between. CDR1 is LGHNA, CDR2 YSLEER, per germline. The CDR3 DNA follows: TGCGCCAGCAGCCAAGAGTTCGGGGGGCATGGCTATGGCTACACCTTC. This codes for CASSQEFGGHGYGYTF.

This clonotype was detected ten times or more. V is TRBV29-1 and J is TRBJ2-5, with 10 bases lining up with TRBD1. CDR3 length: 14 residues. Germline V gives CDR1 SQVTM, CDR2 ANQGSEA. V lost 4 bases and J lost 2; bases outside the gene matches: 4. The CDR3 DNA follows: TGCAGCGTTGCCGGGACAGGGGTGCAAGAGACCCAGTACTTC. It yields the protein CSVAGTGVQETQYF.

This clonotype has more than one count but fewer than ten. This chain connects TRBV6-2 or TRBV6-3 to TRBJ2-7; D gene ambiguous. CDR1 is MNHEY, CDR2 SVGEGT, per germline. There are 15 residues in the CDR3. The V gene lost 0 bases and the J gene lost 0 bases, with 9 bases spanning the gap. This chain's CDR3 is CASSYSSRISYEQYF. The CDR3 coding sequence is TGTGCCAGCAGTTACTCGTCGCGGATCTCCTACGAGCAGTACTTC.

Only a few counts were recorded for this clonotype. The V and J genes are TRBV7-2 and TRBJ2-1, with 7 bases aligning to TRBD1. V lost 7 bases to trimming and J lost 4 bases; unmatched junction nucleotides: 10. Looked up from germline, CDR1 is SGHTA and CDR2 is FQGNSA. CDR3 size: 15 residues. CDR3 loop: CASTSGDRLYNEQFF. CDR3 nucleotides: TGTGCCAGCACCTCCGGGGACAGACTTTACAATGAGCAGTTCTTC.

This chain joins TRBV7-9 and TRBJ2-3; 9 bases are shared with TRBD2. Germline-derived CDR1 and CDR2 are SEHNR and FQNEAQ (reference sequence). The CDR3 has 17 amino acids. Losses at the gene ends were 4 bases for V and 1 base for J; bases not matched to a gene: 9. The CDR3 nucleotides are TGTGCCAGCAGCTCCCGGGCGGGAGGGCCCCGCACAGATACGCAGTATTTT. Amino acids: CASSSRAGGPRTDTQYF.

This clonotype was counted many times. The chain uses TRBV20-1 and TRBJ2-1; D unclear. Germline assignment: CDR1 DFQATT and CDR2 SNEGSKA (reference sequence). Trimming shortened V by 4 bases and J by 3 bases, and 10 bases separated the two germline ends. This CDR3 is 13 amino acids long. In DNA form, the CDR3 reads TGCAGTGCTACGGAAAGAGACTACAATGAGCAGTTCTTC. Its protein product is CSATERDYNEQFF.

This clonotype was seen repeatedly, ten times or more. The J gene is TRBJ2-1, the V gene TRBV7-8; 11 nucleotides match TRBD2. V lost 5 bases, J lost 10 bases, and 7 bases stayed unmatched. The CDR3 is 14 residues long. The germline V gene has CDR1 SGHVS and CDR2 FQNEAQ. The CDR3 protein is CASSRSGGAEEQFF. The CDR3 nucleotides read TGTGCCAGCAGCCGTAGCGGGGGGGCCGAAGAGCAGTTCTTC.

In its sample, this clonotype was seen a few times. This chain joins TRBV19 and TRBJ2-7; 8 positions match TRBD1. The CDR3 has 13 residues. With 7 bases clipped from V and 6 bases from J, the junction kept 8 bases outside the gene matches. Germline V gene data show CDR1 as LNHDA and CDR2 as SQIVND (reference sequence). DNA for the CDR3: TGTGCCAGTACCTGGACAGGGAGTGGCGAGCAGTACTTC. Translating gives CASTWTGSGEQYF.

At least ten counts were recorded for this clonotype. The chain recombines TRBV27 with TRBJ1-6; D possibly corresponds to TRBD1 (5 bases). Germline V gene lookup returns CDR1 MNHEY and CDR2 SMNVEV (reference sequence). CDR3 length: 13 residues. The CDR3 loop reads CASGGFYNSPLHF. In nucleotides, the CDR3 is TGTGCGTCCGGGGGGTTCTATAATTCACCCCTCCACTTT.

The chain uses TRBV7-9 and TRBJ1-1; 7 positions match TRBD1. CDR3 length: 14 amino acids. After removal of 3 bases from V and 1 base from J, the junction contained 2 bases not matched to a gene. CDR1 and CDR2 from the germline V gene are SEHNR and FQNEAQ (reference sequence). The CDR3 reads CASSFNRGNTEAFF. The CDR3 DNA follows: TGTGCCAGCAGCTTCAACAGGGGGAACACTGAAGCTTTCTTT.

This clonotype occurred many times. The gene calls are TRBV20-1 and TRBJ2-5; 13 nucleotides align to TRBD2. V was clipped by 0 bases and J by 0 bases; unmatched bases: 13. Germline V gene data show CDR1 as DFQATT and CDR2 as SNEGSKA (reference sequence). This CDR3 has 20 residues. The CDR3 loop reads CSARDPGLAGEPSYQETQYF. In nucleotides, the CDR3 is TGCAGTGCTAGAGATCCTGGACTAGCGGGAGAACCCTCTTACCAAGAGACCCAGTACTTC.

Ten or more counts support this clonotype. The chain couples TRBV5-1 to TRBJ2-5; the D gene could be TRBD1 or TRBD2 (5 bases each). The CDR3 is made up of 13 amino acids. The V gene's germline CDR1 is SGHRS and CDR2 YFSETQ. V gave up 5 bases and J gave up 2 bases, with 10 bases separating them. CDR3 sequence reads: CASRRDGQETQYF. The CDR3 DNA sequence: TGCGCCAGCAGACGGGACGGACAAGAGACCCAGTACTTC.

This clonotype came up many times. The chain combines TRBV6-2 or TRBV6-3 with TRBJ1-1; D perhaps matches TRBD1 (5 bases). The germline gives CDR1 MNHEY, CDR2 SVGEGT. CDR3 length: 15 amino acids. The V end was cut by 5 bases, the J end by 5 bases, with 18 bases between. Written as DNA, the CDR3 is TGTGCCAGCAGTCTAAATCAGGGCCGGAAAACTGAAGCTTTCTTT. It codes for CASSLNQGRKTEAFF.

This clonotype was seen repeatedly, ten times or more. The rearrangement uses TRBV20-1 and TRBJ1-4; unclear D gene. Trimming took 4 bases from V and 3 from J, leaving 15 bases between them. The germline gives CDR1 DFQATT, CDR2 SNEGSKA (reference sequence). This CDR3 spans 15 amino acids. CDR3 nucleotide sequence: TGCAGTGCTAAGACGTTGGTCGATCCTAATGAAAAACTGTTTTTT. Protein product: CSAKTLVDPNEKLFF.

This clonotype showed up many times. The chain recombines TRBV12-3 or TRBV12-4 with TRBJ2-7, with 7 bases aligning to TRBD2. V trimming: 6 bases; J trimming: 0 bases; junction bases outside the gene matches: 8. CDR3 length: 15 amino acids. This chain's CDR3 is CASRTSAQSSYEQYF. CDR3 in DNA: TGTGCCAGCAGAACTAGCGCCCAAAGCTCCTACGAGCAGTACTTC.

This clonotype has at least ten counts. The CDR3 region has the DNA TGCGCCAGCAGCTTGGTAGAACATAGCTACGAGCAGTACTTC. It encodes CASSLVEHSYEQYF. This rearrangement joins TRBV5-1 to TRBJ2-7; D is unclear. The germline V gene encodes CDR1 SGHRS and CDR2 YFSETQ. The length of the CDR3 is 14 residues. V was clipped by 0 bases and J by 3 bases, with 10 bases between them.

Many counts were recorded for this clonotype. In DNA, the CDR3 is TGTGCCAGCAGGTGGACTAGCGGGAGAAGCTACGAGCAGTACTTC. Translated: CASRWTSGRSYEQYF. J is TRBJ2-7 and V is TRBV6-1; 13 bases line up with TRBD2. CDR3 size: 15 residues. Germline lookup yields CDR1 MNHNS and CDR2 SASEGT. Germline trimming cut 6 bases from V and 3 bases from J; bases unmatched to any gene: 5.

The table lists this clonotype with many counts. The chain carries TRBV5-6 and TRBJ2-1; D unresolved. The V and J ends lost 5 bases and 9 bases respectively, with 12 bases between them. Germline CDR1 reads SGHDT; CDR2 reads YYEEEE. CDR3 length: 12 amino acids. The CDR3 DNA reads TGTGCCAGCAGTTCGGTGAGAGGTGAGCAGTTCTTC. Translated, it gives CASSSVRGEQFF. The whole variable domain, remainder taken from reference TRBV5-6 and TRBJ2-1, is DAGVTQSPTHLIKTRGQQVTLRCSPKSGHDTVSWYQQALGQGPQFIFQYYEEEERQRGNFPDRFSGHQFPNYSSELNVNALLLGDSALYLCASSSVRGEQFFGPGTRLTVL.

The chain carries TRBV30 and TRBJ2-7; D perhaps matches TRBD2 (6 bases). There are 14 residues in the CDR3. Germline V lookup: CDR1 GTSNPN, CDR2 SVGIG (reference sequence). Trimming shortened V by 1 base and J by 5 bases, and 15 bases separated the two germline ends. The CDR3 spells CAWSGSGPDDEQYF. The CDR3 region has the DNA TGTGCCTGGAGTGGGAGCGGGCCTGACGACGAGCAGTACTTC. Supplemented by reference TRBV30 and TRBJ2-7, the full variable domain reads SQTIHQWPATLVQPVGSPLSLECTVEGTSNPNLYWYRQAAGRGLQLLFYSVGIGQISSEVPQNLSASRPQDRQFILSSKKLLLSDSGFYLCAWSGSGPDDEQYFGPGTRLTVT.

This clonotype showed up many times. This chain connects TRBV9 to TRBJ2-7, with 7 bases fitting TRBD1. Germline V gene lookup returns CDR1 SGDLS and CDR2 YYNGEE. This CDR3 has 12 amino acids. V lost 4 bases to trimming and J lost 12 bases; unmatched junction nucleotides: 10. CDR3 residues: CASSPTDRVLYF. The CDR3 DNA reads TGTGCCAGCAGCCCAACCGACAGGGTTTTGTACTTC.

Many counts were recorded for this clonotype. The CDR3, as DNA: TGCAGTGCTAGGACACGGGACAGAGACCTTTACTTTACCTACGAGCAGTACTTC. Translating gives CSARTRDRDLYFTYEQYF. V usage is TRBV20-1 and J usage is TRBJ2-7; 7 bases map to TRBD1. Germline CDR1 is DFQATT and CDR2 is SNEGSKA (reference sequence). The CDR3 extends over 18 amino acids. V shed 3 bases and J 2 bases; nucleotides not matched to a gene: 19.

This clonotype was picked up many times. This chain joins TRBV6-1 and TRBJ2-7; possible D gene TRBD1, 5 bases. Trimming cost V 4 bases and J 1 base, with 8 bases left between them. The CDR3 extends over 13 amino acids. The V gene's germline CDR1 is MNHNS and CDR2 SASEGT. In DNA form, the CDR3 reads TGTGCCAGCAGTGGTAGGGGATCCTACGAGCAGTACTTC. Residues: CASSGRGSYEQYF.

This clonotype was counted between two and nine times. The rearrangement links TRBV20-1 to TRBJ2-5, with TRBD2 matching over 14 bases. The J segment lost 4 bases and the V segment lost 5 bases, leaving 12 bases of the junction unmatched. Germline lookup yields CDR1 DFQATT and CDR2 SNEGSKA (reference sequence). This CDR3 comprises 17 residues. DNA of the CDR3: TGCAGTGCTGTCTCCGGGACTAGCGGGAGTAAAGGAGAGACCCAGTACTTC. This encodes CSAVSGTSGSKGETQYF.

The chain is built from TRBV20-1 and TRBJ2-7; 8 bases map to TRBD1. Trimming at V came to 2 bases and at J to 2 bases, leaving 5 bases not matched to a gene. Germline CDR1 and CDR2: DFQATT and SNEGSKA (reference sequence). This CDR3 comprises 14 residues. As DNA, the CDR3 is TGCAGTGCTAGATCCGTACAGGGGGCCTACGAGCAGTACTTC. As protein: CSARSVQGAYEQYF.

Many counts were recorded for this clonotype. The chain carries TRBV9 and TRBJ1-5; no clear D. This CDR3 spans 13 amino acids. Germline-derived CDR1 and CDR2 are SGDLS and YYNGEE. V lost 2 bases and J 1 base, leaving 4 bases between the germline ends. CDR3 loop: CASSVRSNQPQHF. In nucleotides, the CDR3 is TGTGCCAGCAGCGTCAGGAGCAATCAGCCCCAGCATTTT.

This clonotype was recorded at least ten times. The rearrangement links TRBV4-3 to TRBJ2-1; D gene ambiguous. The CDR3 runs 13 residues. The V and J ends lost 4 bases and 4 bases respectively, with 8 bases between them. CDR1 is LGHNA and CDR2 is YSLEER in the germline V gene. The DNA of the CDR3 is TGCGCCAGCAGCCCAAGGATGTACAATGAGCAGTTCTTC. Its translation is CASSPRMYNEQFF.

There are a few counts of this clonotype. The chain links TRBV20-1 to TRBJ2-7, with unresolved D. Trimming pared 2 bases from V and 0 bases from J, leaving 8 bases between. This CDR3 region has 13 residues. CDR1 is DFQATT, CDR2 SNEGSKA, per germline (reference sequence). As DNA, the CDR3 is TGCAGTGCTAGATCGTACACCTCCTACGAGCAGTACTTC. Its translation is CSARSYTSYEQYF.

This clonotype occurred many times. The chain has TRBV9 and TRBJ1-2; 7 bases are a match to TRBD1. Losses at the gene ends were 4 bases for V and 3 bases for J; bases not matched to a gene: 12. This CDR3 contains 16 residues. Germline CDR1 reads SGDLS; CDR2 reads YYNGEE. CDR3 loop: CASSIPRDSGDYGYTF. CDR3 DNA: TGTGCCAGCAGCATACCTCGGGACAGCGGGGACTATGGCTACACCTTC.